The rows below give T cell receptor beta chains drawn from one sample of a study of a mutant IDH1 vaccine in newly diagnosed glioma. The protocol was immunoSEQ multiplex PCR, while the TCRdb copy is restricted to in-frame clones and leaves out a portion. The sample lists around 60,000 clones; about 85% were seen once. The antigens for these receptors are not known. The sequences come from PBMCs, collected from a glioma patient whose treatment included an IDH1 peptide vaccine. The origin of the receptors is a man aged 25-45 years with glioma. Each CDR3 is given with its conserved first and last residue. The order of the fields is clone size, V gene, J gene, D gene, CDR3 DNA, CDR3 protein. A D gene is named only where the DNA matches it firmly. The size of a clone is reported for some rows only, either as once, few or many, or as a class for expanded clones.

.	TRBV5-4	TRBJ2-7	TRBD1	TGTGCCAGCAGCTTGGACAGGGGAAACGAGCAGTACTTC	CASSLDRGNEQYF
.	TRBV7-8	TRBJ1-2	TRBD1	TGTGCAGCGTCCCAGGACAGGGCAGTTGGCTACACCTTC	CAASQDRAVGYTF
few	TRBV18	TRBJ2-7	TRBD2	TGTGCCAGCTCACCAACTAGCGGGGGCGCATACGAGCAGTACTTC	CASSPTSGGAYEQYF
.	TRBV2	TRBJ1-2	.	TGTGCCAGCAGTGCAAGGGCAGGGGCGGGCTACACCTTC	CASSARAGAGYTF
.	TRBV19	TRBJ1-4	.	TGTGCCAGTAGTACCGGGACCCGCCGCGAACTGTTTTTT	CASSTGTRRELFF
few	TRBV25-1	TRBJ1-1	.	TGTGCCAGCAGCTCCTCCGGTAGGGGCACTGAAGCTTTCTTT	CASSSSGRGTEAFF
once	TRBV7-8	TRBJ1-6	.	TGTGCCAGCAGCTTAATAGAGGGGAAAAATTCACCCCTCCACTTT	CASSLIEGKNSPLHF
.	TRBV6-5	TRBJ2-7	TRBD1	TGTGCCAGCAGTTACTCCTGGACAGGGATCAACGAGCAGTACTTC	CASSYSWTGINEQYF
.	TRBV14	TRBJ2-1	TRBD2	TGTGCCAGCAGCCAAGAACCTTGGCGGGGGGGCGGGAATGAGCAGTTCTTC	CASSQEPWRGGGNEQFF
.	TRBV19	TRBJ1-4	TRBD1	TGTGCCAGTACAGGGGGCGCGGGTGAAAAACTGTTTTTT	CASTGGAGEKLFF
.	TRBV5-4	TRBJ2-4	.	TGTGCCAGCAGCGCCAGGACCGTAGCCAAAAACATTCAGTACTTC	CASSARTVAKNIQYF
few	TRBV6-6	TRBJ1-1	.	TGTGCCAGCAGTTACAAGGGGGAAAACACTGAAGCTTTCTTT	CASSYKGENTEAFF
once	TRBV18	TRBJ1-3	.	TGTGCCAGCTCATCGACAGAACACACTGGAAACACCATATATTTT	CASSSTEHTGNTIYF
.	TRBV19	TRBJ2-7	.	TGTGCCAGTAGTGCCCGATGGGGGGAAAAGAACCACGAGCAGTACTTC	CASSARWGEKNHEQYF
.	TRBV10-3	TRBJ1-3	.	TGTGCCATCAGTGAGCCAGGCAACTCTGGAAACACCATATATTTT	CAISEPGNSGNTIYF
.	TRBV11-2	TRBJ2-7	TRBD1	TGTGCCAGCAGCTCCCGGGACAGGGGTCCCTACGAGCAGTACTTC	CASSSRDRGPYEQYF
.	TRBV27	TRBJ2-5	.	TGTGCCAGCAGTTTAAGCTCGACCCAAGAGACCCAGTACTTC	CASSLSSTQETQYF
.	TRBV6-5	TRBJ2-3	.	TGTGCCAGCGGTAAAGGGGCAGATACGCAGTATTTT	CASGKGADTQYF
.	TRBV6-5	TRBJ1-2	.	TGTGCCAGCAGTTTTCAGGGGCTAGAAGGCTACACCTTC	CASSFQGLEGYTF
.	TRBV19	TRBJ2-3	.	TGTGCCAGTAGTCGCCATCGGGGGTCAGATACGCAGTATTTT	CASSRHRGSDTQYF
.	TRBV14	TRBJ2-7	.	TGTGCCAGCAGCCATGGGGATTCCTACGAGCAGTACTTC	CASSHGDSYEQYF
.	TRBV5-1	TRBJ1-2	.	TGCGCCAGCAGCCACCTTTCGGCGGGCGCCAACTATGGCTACACCTTC	CASSHLSAGANYGYTF
.	TRBV10-2	TRBJ1-1	.	TGCGCCAGCAGTGAACGTAGGGGGGGCTCGAACACTGAAGCTTTCTTT	CASSERRGGSNTEAFF
.	TRBV19	TRBJ2-3	.	TGTGCCAGTAGCACCGGGACGGGGGATACGCAGTATTTT	CASSTGTGDTQYF
.	TRBV18	TRBJ1-4	.	TGTGCCAGCTCACCAACGATATCGGGGGTTGGTAATGAAAAACTGTTTTTT	CASSPTISGVGNEKLFF
once	TRBV5-6	TRBJ2-2	.	TGTGCCAGCAGCTCGGGACCGCGCGACACCGGGGAGCTGTTTTTT	CASSSGPRDTGELFF
.	TRBV12-5	TRBJ1-1	.	TGTGCTAGTATCAGGGCAGGGTACATGAACACTGAAGCTTTCTTT	CASIRAGYMNTEAFF
.	TRBV19	TRBJ2-3	TRBD2	TGTGCCAGTAGTACGAGGAGCGGGGGGGCGCTCACAGATACGCAGTATTTT	CASSTRSGGALTDTQYF
.	TRBV28	TRBJ1-2	.	TGTGCCAGCACCACAGGGCAATATGGCTACACCTTC	CASTTGQYGYTF
.	TRBV6-4	TRBJ1-4	.	TGTGCCAGCAGTGACCTATCTACAACTAATGAAAAACTGTTTTTT	CASSDLSTTNEKLFF
once	TRBV6-1	TRBJ1-4	.	TGTGCCAGCAGTGAAAATCCGGGGTCGGGAGAAAAACTGTTTTTT	CASSENPGSGEKLFF
.	TRBV5-5	TRBJ1-5	TRBD1	TGTGCCAGCAGCTTGGAGGCAGGGGGCTATCAGCCCCAGCATTTT	CASSLEAGGYQPQHF
.	TRBV9	TRBJ1-2	TRBD1	TGTGCCAGCAGCGATGTGACAGGGATATTTAGATCCTATGGCTACACCTTC	CASSDVTGIFRSYGYTF
.	TRBV4-2	TRBJ1-5	.	TGTGCCAGCAGCCTTCACGATCGGAGCAATCAGCCCCAGCATTTT	CASSLHDRSNQPQHF
.	TRBV5-1	TRBJ1-2	.	TGCGCCAGCAGCTTAAACGGGGGCTATGGCTACACCTTC	CASSLNGGYGYTF
.	TRBV2	TRBJ1-5	TRBD1	TGTGCCAGCAGTTTGACAGGGGCGAATCAGCCCCAGCATTTT	CASSLTGANQPQHF
.	TRBV6-4	TRBJ2-2	.	TGTGCCAGCAAGCTATCTCCAAACACCGGGGAGCTGTTTTTT	CASKLSPNTGELFF
.	TRBV10-2	TRBJ1-1	TRBD1	TGCGCCAGCAGTGCTACAGGGGGCACTGAAGCTTTCTTT	CASSATGGTEAFF
once	TRBV29-1	TRBJ2-5	TRBD2	TGCAGCGTTGATAATCGCGGGGGAGGAGAAGAGACCCAGTACTTC	CSVDNRGGGEETQYF
.	TRBV5-5	TRBJ1-2	.	TGTGCCAGCAGCTTGGGCCTCTTTTCCGGCTACACCTTC	CASSLGLFSGYTF